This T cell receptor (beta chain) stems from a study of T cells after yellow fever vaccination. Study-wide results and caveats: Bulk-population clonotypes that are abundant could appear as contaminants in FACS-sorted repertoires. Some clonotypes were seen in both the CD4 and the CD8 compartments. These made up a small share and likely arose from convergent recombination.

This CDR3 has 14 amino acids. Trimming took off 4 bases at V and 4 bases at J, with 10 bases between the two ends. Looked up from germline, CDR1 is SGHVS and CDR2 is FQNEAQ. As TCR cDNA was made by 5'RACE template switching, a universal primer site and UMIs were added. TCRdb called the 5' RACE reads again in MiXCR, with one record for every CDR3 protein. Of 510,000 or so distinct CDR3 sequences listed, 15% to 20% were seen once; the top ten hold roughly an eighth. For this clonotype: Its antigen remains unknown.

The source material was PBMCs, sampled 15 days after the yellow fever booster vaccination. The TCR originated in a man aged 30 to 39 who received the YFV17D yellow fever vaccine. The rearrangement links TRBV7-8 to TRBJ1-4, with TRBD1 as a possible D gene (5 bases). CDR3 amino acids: CASSSGGVNEKLFF. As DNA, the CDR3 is TGTGCCAGCAGCTCCGGGGGGGTTAATGAAAAACTGTTTTTT.